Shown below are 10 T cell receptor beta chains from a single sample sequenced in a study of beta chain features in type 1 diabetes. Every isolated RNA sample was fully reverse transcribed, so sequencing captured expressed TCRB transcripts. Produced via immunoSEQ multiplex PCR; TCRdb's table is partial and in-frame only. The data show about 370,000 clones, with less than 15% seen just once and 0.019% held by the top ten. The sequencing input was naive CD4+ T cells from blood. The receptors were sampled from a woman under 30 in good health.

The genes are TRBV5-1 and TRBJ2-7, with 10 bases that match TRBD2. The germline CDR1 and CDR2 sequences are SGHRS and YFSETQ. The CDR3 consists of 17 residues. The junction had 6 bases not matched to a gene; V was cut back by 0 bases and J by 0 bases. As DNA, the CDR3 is TGCGCCAGCAGCTTGGTCAGGGCTAGCGGGAGCTCCTACGAGCAGTACTTC. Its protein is CASSLVRASGSSYEQYF.

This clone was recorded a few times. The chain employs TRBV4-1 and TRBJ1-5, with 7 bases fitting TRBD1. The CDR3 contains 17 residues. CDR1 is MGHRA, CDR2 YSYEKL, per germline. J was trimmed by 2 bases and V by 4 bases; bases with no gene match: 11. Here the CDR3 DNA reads TGCGCCAGCAGCCGGGTCGAGGGGGCGGGTGGCAATCAGCCCCAGCATTTT. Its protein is CASSRVEGAGGNQPQHF.

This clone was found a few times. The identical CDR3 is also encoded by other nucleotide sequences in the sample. CDR3 sequence (DNA): TGTGCCAGCTCACCAGCGCAGGGCAACACTGAAGCTTTCTTT. Translated, it gives CASSPAQGNTEAFF. This chain links TRBV18 with TRBJ1-1; the D gene is possibly TRBD1 (5 bases). The CDR3 sequence is 14 residues long. Germline loops: CDR1 KGHSH, CDR2 LQKENI. Deletions cut 2 bases from V and 2 bases from J, with 9 bases between. Full variable domain (rest looked up from reference TRBV18 and TRBJ1-1): NAGVMQNPRHLVRRRGQEARLRCSPMKGHSHVYWYRQLPEEGLKFMVYLQKENIIDESGMPKERFSAEFPKEGPSILRIQQVVRGDSAAYFCASSPAQGNTEAFFGQGTRLTVV.

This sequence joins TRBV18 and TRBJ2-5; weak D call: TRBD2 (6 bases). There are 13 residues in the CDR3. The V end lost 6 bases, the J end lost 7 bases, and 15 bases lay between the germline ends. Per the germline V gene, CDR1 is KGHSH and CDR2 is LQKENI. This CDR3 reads CASSPLVEGTQYF. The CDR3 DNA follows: TGTGCCAGCTCGCCTCTTGTGGAGGGGACCCAGTACTTC.

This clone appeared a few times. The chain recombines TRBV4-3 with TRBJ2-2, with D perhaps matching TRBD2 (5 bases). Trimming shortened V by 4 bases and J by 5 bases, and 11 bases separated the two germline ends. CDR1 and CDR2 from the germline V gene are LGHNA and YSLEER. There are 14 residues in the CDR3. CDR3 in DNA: TGCGCCAGCAGCCGGGCGACGGGAACCGGGGAGCTGTTTTTT. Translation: CASSRATGTGELFF.

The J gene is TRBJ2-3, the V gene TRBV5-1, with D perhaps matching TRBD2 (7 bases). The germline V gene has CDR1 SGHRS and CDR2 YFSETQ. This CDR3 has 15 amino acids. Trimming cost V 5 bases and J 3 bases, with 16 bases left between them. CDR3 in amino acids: CASRMGGRETDTQYF. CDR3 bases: TGCGCCAGCAGGATGGGGGGGCGCGAGACAGATACGCAGTATTTT.

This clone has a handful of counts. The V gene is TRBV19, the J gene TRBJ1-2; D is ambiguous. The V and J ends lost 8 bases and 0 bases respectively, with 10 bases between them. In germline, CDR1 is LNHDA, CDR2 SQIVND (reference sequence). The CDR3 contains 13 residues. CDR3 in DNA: TGTGCCAGTGTTCGGGGAGCTAACTATGGCTACACCTTC. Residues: CASVRGANYGYTF.

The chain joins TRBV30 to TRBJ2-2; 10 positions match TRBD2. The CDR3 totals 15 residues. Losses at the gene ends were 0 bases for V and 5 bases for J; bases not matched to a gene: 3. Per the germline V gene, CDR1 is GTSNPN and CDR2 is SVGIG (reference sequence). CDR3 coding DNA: TGTGCCTGGAGTGTACAACTAGCGGGAACCGGGGAGCTGTTTTTT. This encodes CAWSVQLAGTGELFF.

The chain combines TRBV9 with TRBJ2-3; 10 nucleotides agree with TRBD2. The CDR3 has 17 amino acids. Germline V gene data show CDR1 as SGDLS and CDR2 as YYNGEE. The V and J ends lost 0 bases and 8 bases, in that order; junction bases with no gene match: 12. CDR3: CASSVATSGTVLSTQYF. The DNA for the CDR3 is TGTGCCAGCAGCGTAGCTACTAGCGGGACCGTCTTGAGTACGCAGTATTTT.

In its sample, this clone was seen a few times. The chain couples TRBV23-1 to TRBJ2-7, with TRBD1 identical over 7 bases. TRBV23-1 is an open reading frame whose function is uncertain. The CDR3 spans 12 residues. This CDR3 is CTNRDSSYEQYF. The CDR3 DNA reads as TGCACCAACCGGGACAGCTCCTACGAGCAGTACTTC.